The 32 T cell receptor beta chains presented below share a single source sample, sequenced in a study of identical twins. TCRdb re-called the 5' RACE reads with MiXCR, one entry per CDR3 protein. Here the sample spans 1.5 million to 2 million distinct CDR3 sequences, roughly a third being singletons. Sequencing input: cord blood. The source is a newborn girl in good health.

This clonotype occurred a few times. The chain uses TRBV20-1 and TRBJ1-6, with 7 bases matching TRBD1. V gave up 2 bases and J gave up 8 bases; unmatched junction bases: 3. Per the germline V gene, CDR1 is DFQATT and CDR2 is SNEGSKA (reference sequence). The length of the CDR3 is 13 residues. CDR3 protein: CSARPGQHSPLHF. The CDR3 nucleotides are TGCAGTGCTAGACCGGGACAGCATTCACCCCTCCACTTT.

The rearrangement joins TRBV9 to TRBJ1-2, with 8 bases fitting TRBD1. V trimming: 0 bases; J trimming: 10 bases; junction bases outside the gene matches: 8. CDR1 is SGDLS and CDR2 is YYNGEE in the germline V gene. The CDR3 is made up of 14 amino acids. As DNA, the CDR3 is TGTGCCAGCAGCGTAGAAACAGGGGGTTTGGACTACACCTTC. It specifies CASSVETGGLDYTF.

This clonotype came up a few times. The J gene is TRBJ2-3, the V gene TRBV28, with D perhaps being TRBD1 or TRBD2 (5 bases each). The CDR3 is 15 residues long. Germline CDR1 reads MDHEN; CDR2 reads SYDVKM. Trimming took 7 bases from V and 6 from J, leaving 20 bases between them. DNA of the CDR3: TGTGCCAGCACCCCTATCGGGCAGGGACGGGATACGCAGTATTTT. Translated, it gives CASTPIGQGRDTQYF.

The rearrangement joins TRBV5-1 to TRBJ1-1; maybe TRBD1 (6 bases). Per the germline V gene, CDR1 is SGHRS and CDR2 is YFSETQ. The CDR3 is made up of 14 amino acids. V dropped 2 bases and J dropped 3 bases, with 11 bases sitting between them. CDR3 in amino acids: CASSFTGRDTEAFF. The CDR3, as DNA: TGCGCCAGCAGCTTTACAGGGAGGGACACTGAAGCTTTCTTT.

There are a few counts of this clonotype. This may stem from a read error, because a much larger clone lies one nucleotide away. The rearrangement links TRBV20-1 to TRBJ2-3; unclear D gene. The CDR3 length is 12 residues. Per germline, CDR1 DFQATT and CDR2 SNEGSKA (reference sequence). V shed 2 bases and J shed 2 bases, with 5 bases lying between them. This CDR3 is CSARQATDTQYF. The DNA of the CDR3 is TGCAGTGCTAGACAGGCCACAGATACGCAGTATTTT.

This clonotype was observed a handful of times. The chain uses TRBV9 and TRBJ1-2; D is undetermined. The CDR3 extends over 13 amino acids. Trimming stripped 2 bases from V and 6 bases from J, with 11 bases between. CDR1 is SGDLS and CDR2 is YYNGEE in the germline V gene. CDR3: CASSVVSWDGYTF. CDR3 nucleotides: TGTGCCAGCAGCGTGGTGTCTTGGGATGGCTACACCTTC.

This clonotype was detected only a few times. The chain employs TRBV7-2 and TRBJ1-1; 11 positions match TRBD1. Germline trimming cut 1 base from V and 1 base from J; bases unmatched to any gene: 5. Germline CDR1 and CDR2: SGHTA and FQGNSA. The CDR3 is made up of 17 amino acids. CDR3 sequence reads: CASSLGGTGGWNTEAFF. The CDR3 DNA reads TGTGCCAGCAGCTTAGGGGGGACAGGGGGTTGGAACACTGAAGCTTTCTTT.

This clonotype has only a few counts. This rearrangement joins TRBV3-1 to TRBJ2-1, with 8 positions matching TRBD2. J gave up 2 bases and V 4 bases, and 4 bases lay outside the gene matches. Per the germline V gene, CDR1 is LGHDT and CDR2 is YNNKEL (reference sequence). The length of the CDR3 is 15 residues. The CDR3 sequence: CASSPTAGAYNEQFF. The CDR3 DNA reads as TGTGCCAGCAGCCCCACAGCGGGGGCCTACAATGAGCAGTTCTTC.

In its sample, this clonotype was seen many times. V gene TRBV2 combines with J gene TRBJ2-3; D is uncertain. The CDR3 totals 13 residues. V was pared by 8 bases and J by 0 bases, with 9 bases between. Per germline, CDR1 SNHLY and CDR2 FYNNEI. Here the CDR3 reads CASRPYSTDTQYF. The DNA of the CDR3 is TGTGCCAGCCGACCGTACAGCACAGATACGCAGTATTTT.

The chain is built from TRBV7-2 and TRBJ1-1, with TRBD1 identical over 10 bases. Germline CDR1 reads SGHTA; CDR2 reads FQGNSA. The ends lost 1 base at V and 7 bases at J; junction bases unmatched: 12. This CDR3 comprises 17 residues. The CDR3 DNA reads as TGTGCCAGCAGCTTAGTTGGGACAGGGGCTCGGCTAGGTGAAGCTTTCTTT. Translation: CASSLVGTGARLGEAFF.

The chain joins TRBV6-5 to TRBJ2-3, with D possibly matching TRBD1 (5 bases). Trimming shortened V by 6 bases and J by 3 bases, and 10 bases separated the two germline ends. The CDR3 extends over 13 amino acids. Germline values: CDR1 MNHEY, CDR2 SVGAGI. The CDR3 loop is CASRSTATDTQYF. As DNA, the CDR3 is TGTGCCAGCAGATCGACAGCGACAGATACGCAGTATTTT.

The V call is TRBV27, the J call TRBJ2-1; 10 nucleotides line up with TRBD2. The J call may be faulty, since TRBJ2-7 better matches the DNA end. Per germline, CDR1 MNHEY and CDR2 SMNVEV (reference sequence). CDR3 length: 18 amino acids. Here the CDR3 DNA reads TGTGCCAGCAGCTCCAGGGGGACTAGCGTTAAGGCCTACAATGAGCAGTACTTC. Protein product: CASSSRGTSVKAYNEQYF.

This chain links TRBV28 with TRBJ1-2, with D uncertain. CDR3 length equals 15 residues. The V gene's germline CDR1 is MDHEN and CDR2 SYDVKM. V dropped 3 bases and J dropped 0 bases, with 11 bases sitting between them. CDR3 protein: CASSFRGATNYGYTF. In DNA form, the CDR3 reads TGTGCCAGCAGTTTCCGAGGAGCAACTAACTATGGCTACACCTTC.

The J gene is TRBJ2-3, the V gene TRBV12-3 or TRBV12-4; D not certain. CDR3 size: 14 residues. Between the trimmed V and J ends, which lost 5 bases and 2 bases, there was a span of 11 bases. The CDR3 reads CASSPLYYTDTQYF. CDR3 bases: TGTGCCAGCAGTCCCCTCTACTACACAGATACGCAGTATTTT.

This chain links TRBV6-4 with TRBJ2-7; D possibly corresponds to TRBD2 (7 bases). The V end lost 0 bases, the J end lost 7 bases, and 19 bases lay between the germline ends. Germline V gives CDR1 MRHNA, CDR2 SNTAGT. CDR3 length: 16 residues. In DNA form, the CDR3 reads TGTGCCAGCAGTGACTCATGGGGGGGCCCCTACAATGAGCAGTACTTC. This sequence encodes CASSDSWGGPYNEQYF.

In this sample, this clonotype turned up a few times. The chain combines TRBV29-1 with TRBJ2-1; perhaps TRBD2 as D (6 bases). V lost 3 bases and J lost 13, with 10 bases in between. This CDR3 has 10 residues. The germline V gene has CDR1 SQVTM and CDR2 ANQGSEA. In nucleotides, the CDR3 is TGCAGCGTTGACAGGGAGGCCCAGTTCTTC. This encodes CSVDREAQFF.

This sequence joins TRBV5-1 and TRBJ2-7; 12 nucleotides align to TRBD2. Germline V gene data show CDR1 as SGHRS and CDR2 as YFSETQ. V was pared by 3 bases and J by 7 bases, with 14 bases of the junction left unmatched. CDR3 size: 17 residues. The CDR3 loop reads CASSWTSGAQSYNEQYF. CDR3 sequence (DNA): TGCGCCAGCAGCTGGACTAGCGGGGCGCAATCCTACAATGAGCAGTACTTC. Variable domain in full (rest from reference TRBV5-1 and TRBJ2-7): KAGVTQTPRYLIKTRGQQVTLSCSPISGHRSVSWYQQTPGQGLQFLFEYFSETQRNKGNFPGRFSGRQFSNSRSEMNVSTLELGDSALYLCASSWTSGAQSYNEQYFGPGTRLTVT.

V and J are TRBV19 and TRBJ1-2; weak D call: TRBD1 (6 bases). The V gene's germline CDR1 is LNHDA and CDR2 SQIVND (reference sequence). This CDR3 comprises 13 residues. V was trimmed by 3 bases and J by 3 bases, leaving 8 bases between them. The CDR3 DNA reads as TGTGCCAGTAGTATGCCAGGGGACTATGGCTACACCTTC. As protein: CASSMPGDYGYTF.

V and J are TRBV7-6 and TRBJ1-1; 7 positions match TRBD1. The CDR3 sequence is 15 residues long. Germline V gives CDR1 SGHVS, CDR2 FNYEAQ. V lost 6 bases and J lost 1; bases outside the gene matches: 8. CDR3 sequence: CASRTVGTANTEAFF. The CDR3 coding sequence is TGTGCCAGCAGAACAGTGGGGACAGCGAACACTGAAGCTTTCTTT.

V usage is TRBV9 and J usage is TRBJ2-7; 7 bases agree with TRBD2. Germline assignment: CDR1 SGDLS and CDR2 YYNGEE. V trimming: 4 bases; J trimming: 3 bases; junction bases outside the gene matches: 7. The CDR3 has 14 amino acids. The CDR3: CASSPAGALYEQYF. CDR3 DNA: TGTGCCAGCAGCCCCGCGGGAGCCCTCTACGAGCAGTACTTC.

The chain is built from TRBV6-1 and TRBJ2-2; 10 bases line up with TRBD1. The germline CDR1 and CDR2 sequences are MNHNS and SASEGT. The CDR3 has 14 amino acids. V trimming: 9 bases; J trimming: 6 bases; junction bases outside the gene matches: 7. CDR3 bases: TGTGCCAGTTACCGGGACAGGGGTGCCGGGGAGCTGTTTTTT. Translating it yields CASYRDRGAGELFF.

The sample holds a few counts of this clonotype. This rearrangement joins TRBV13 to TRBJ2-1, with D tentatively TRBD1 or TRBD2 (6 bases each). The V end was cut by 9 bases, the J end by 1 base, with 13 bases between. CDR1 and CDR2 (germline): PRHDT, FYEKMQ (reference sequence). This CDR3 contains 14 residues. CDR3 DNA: TGTGCCAGTGGAGGGGACAAATCCTACAATGAGCAGTTCTTC. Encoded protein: CASGGDKSYNEQFF.

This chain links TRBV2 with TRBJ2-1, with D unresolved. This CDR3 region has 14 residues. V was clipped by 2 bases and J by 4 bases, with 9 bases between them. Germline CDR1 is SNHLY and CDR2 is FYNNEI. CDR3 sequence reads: CASSELTKYNEQFF. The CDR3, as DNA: TGTGCCAGCAGTGAACTTACAAAGTACAATGAGCAGTTCTTC.

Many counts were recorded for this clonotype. For the CDR3, the DNA is TGTGCCAGCAGGACCCTAAGCGATACGCAGTATTTT. It encodes CASRTLSDTQYF. V gene TRBV6-6 combines with J gene TRBJ2-3, with D uncertain. The CDR3 runs to 12 residues. Trimming removed 6 bases at V and 6 bases at J, with 10 bases between. Germline values: CDR1 MNHNY, CDR2 SVGAGI (reference sequence).

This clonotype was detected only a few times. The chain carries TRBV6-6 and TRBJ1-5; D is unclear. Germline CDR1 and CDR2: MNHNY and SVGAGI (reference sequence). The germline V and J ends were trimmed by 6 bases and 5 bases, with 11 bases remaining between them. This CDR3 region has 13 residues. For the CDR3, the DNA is TGTGCCAGCAGCCAGCAACCCCATCAGCCCCAGCATTTT. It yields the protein CASSQQPHQPQHF.

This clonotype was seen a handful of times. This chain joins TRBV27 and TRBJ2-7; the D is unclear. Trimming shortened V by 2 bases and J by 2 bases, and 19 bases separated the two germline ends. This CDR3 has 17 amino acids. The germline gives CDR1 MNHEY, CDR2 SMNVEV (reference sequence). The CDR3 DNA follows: TGTGCCAGCAGTTTACTCGCCGTGAACCCGACCACCTACGAGCAGTACTTC. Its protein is CASSLLAVNPTTYEQYF.

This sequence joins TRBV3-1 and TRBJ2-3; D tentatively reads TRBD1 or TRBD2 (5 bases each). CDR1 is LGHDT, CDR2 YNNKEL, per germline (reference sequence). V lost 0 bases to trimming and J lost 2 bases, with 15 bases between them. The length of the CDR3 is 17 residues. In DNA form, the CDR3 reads TGTGCCAGCAGCCAAGATTTCGGGACGGACATCACAGATACGCAGTATTTT. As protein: CASSQDFGTDITDTQYF.

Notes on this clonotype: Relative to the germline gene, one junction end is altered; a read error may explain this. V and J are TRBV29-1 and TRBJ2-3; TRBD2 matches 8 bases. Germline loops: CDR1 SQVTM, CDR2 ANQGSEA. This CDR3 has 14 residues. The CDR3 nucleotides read TGCGGCGTTGTGCCCGGGAGGGACACAGATACGCAGTATTTT. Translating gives CGVVPGRDTDTQYF.

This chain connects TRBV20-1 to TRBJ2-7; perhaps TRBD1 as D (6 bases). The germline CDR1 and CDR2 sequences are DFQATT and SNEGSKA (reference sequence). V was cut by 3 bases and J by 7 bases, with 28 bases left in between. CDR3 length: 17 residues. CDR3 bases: TGCAGTGCTAGGGCGACCGGGACAACGGGGATGTACAATGAGCAGTACTTC. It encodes CSARATGTTGMYNEQYF.

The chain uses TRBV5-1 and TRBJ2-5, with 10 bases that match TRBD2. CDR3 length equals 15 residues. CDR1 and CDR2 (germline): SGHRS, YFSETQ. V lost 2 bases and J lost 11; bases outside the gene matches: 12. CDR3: CASSFTSGEVDEQYF. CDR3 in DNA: TGCGCCAGCAGCTTCACTAGCGGGGAGGTCGATGAGCAGTACTTC.

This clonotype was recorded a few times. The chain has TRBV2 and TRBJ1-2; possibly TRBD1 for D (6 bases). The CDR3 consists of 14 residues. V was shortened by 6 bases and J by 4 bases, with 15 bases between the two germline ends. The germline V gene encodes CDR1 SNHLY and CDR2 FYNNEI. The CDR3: CASSETQGIYGYTF. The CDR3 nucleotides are TGTGCCAGCAGCGAGACACAGGGAATCTATGGCTACACCTTC.

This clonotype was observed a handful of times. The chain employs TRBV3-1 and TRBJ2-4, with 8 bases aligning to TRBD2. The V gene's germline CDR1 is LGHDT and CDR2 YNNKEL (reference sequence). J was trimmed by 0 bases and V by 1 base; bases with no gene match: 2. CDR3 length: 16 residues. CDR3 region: CASSQAGGVAKNIQYF. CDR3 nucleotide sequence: TGTGCCAGCAGCCAAGCGGGGGGGGTAGCCAAAAACATTCAGTACTTC.